Shown below are 32 T cell receptor beta chains from a single sample sequenced in a study of untreated major depressive disorder. Study-wide points: CD4+ T cells from depressed patients used TRBV05-01 (Vbeta 5.1) more often than controls.

TCRdb's copy holds only in-frame clones and misses some; the assay was immunoSEQ multiplex PCR. The sample consists of under 25,000 clones, more than 85% of them appearing once. Their antigen targets remain unknown. Sequenced: CD4+ T cells from PBMCs. These receptors originate from a woman in her thirties or forties with major depressive disorder.

V gene TRBV11-2 combines with J gene TRBJ2-5, with 7 bases fitting TRBD2. The trim removed 5 bases at V and 0 bases at J, leaving 6 bases unmatched. CDR1 and CDR2 from the germline V gene are SGHAT and FQNNGV. The CDR3 extends over 15 amino acids. The CDR3 sequence is CASSVSTSNQETQYF. The CDR3 DNA reads as TGTGCCAGCAGCGTCTCGACTAGCAACCAAGAGACCCAGTACTTC.

The chain links TRBV7-2 to TRBJ1-2; 7 nucleotides match TRBD1. V shed 4 bases and J 8 bases; nucleotides not matched to a gene: 7. The CDR3 is 13 residues long. Germline loops: CDR1 SGHTA, CDR2 FQGNSA. CDR3 loop: CASSYRQGQGYTF. In DNA, the CDR3 is TGTGCCAGCAGCTACCGACAGGGACAAGGCTACACCTTC. Complete variable domain (other parts from reference TRBV7-2 and TRBJ1-2): GAGVSQSPSNKVTEKGKDVELRCDPISGHTALYWYRQSLGQGLEFLIYFQGNSAPDKSGLPSDRFSAERTGGSVSTLTIQRTQQEDSAVYLCASSYRQGQGYTFGSGTRLTVV.

The rearrangement joins TRBV9 to TRBJ2-1; a possible D gene is TRBD1 (5 bases). The CDR3 has 15 amino acids. Germline CDR1 is SGDLS and CDR2 is YYNGEE. With 0 bases removed from V and 0 bases from J, the gap between germline ends came to 7 bases. CDR3 region: CASSVGQNSYNEQFF. In nucleotides, the CDR3 is TGTGCCAGCAGCGTAGGACAGAACTCCTACAATGAGCAGTTCTTC.

V usage is TRBV5-1 and J usage is TRBJ1-2; a possible D gene is TRBD1 (6 bases). V gave up 2 bases and J gave up 4 bases, with 9 bases separating them. This CDR3 region has 13 residues. The germline V gene encodes CDR1 SGHRS and CDR2 YFSETQ. CDR3 protein: CASSFPGVYGYTF. CDR3 bases: TGCGCCAGCAGCTTCCCAGGGGTCTATGGCTACACCTTC.

V is TRBV9 and J is TRBJ2-1; no reliable D call. The CDR3 is 14 amino acids. The V end was cut by 0 bases, the J end by 6 bases, with 10 bases between. CDR1 is SGDLS, CDR2 YYNGEE, per germline. The CDR3: CASSVEWTSNEQFF. The CDR3 coding sequence is TGTGCCAGCAGCGTAGAGTGGACGTCCAATGAGCAGTTCTTC. Based on the CDR3 plus reference TRBV9 and TRBJ2-1, the full variable domain is DSGVTQTPKHLITATGQRVTLRCSPRSGDLSVYWYQQSLDQGLQFLIQYYNGEERAKGNILERFSAQQFPDLHSELNLSSLELGDSALYFCASSVEWTSNEQFFGPGTRLTVL.

The chain employs TRBV6-1 and TRBJ1-2, with D perhaps matching TRBD1 (5 bases). Germline loops: CDR1 MNHNS, CDR2 SASEGT. The V end lost 5 bases, the J end lost 8 bases, and 9 bases lay between the germline ends. The CDR3 covers 11 residues. CDR3 DNA sequence: TGTGCCAGCAGTCTCTACAGGGGCTACACCTTC. Protein product: CASSLYRGYTF.

The chain links TRBV7-8 to TRBJ1-3, with D possibly being TRBD1 (5 bases). The CDR3 runs to 14 residues. The V gene lost 5 bases and the J gene lost 2 bases, with 10 bases spanning the gap. Germline V gene data show CDR1 as SGHVS and CDR2 as FQNEAQ. The CDR3 nucleotides read TGTGCCAGCAGCCTTGGGACTACTGGAAACACCATATATTTT. It is translated as CASSLGTTGNTIYF.

V and J are TRBV20-1 and TRBJ1-1; D remains ambiguous. Per the germline V gene, CDR1 is DFQATT and CDR2 is SNEGSKA (reference sequence). V was shortened by 5 bases and J by 5 bases, with 9 bases between the two germline ends. This CDR3 has 11 amino acids. CDR3 DNA: TGCAGTGCTTCTCAAGAGACTGAAGCTTTCTTT. This translates into CSASQETEAFF.

The rearrangement joins TRBV30 to TRBJ1-2; the D gene is possibly TRBD1 (6 bases). Trimming shortened V by 4 bases and J by 4 bases, and 13 bases separated the two germline ends. Germline V gives CDR1 GTSNPN, CDR2 SVGIG (reference sequence). The CDR3 extends over 13 amino acids. The DNA for the CDR3 is TGTGCCTGGATCTGGGGGGGCGGCTATGGCTACACCTTC. Translation gives CAWIWGGGYGYTF.

The chain couples TRBV19 to TRBJ1-2; TRBD1 matches at 10 bases. CDR3 length: 13 amino acids. V was pared by 11 bases and J by 8 bases, with 11 bases of the junction left unmatched. Germline V gives CDR1 LNHDA, CDR2 SQIVND (reference sequence). Written as DNA, the CDR3 is TGTGCCGGTTACGACAGGGGGCGCCGAGGCTACACCTTC. It translates to CAGYDRGRRGYTF.

This chain links TRBV5-5 with TRBJ1-4; weak D call: TRBD1 (5 bases). V shed 4 bases and J shed 8 bases, with 18 bases lying between them. CDR3 length: 15 amino acids. Germline V lookup: CDR1 SGHKS, CDR2 YYEKEE (reference sequence). Here the CDR3 reads CASSKGTQAGEKLFF. The DNA for the CDR3 is TGTGCCAGCAGCAAGGGGACTCAAGCTGGAGAAAAACTGTTTTTT.

In its sample, this clone was seen once. This chain links TRBV6-5 with TRBJ2-2; D gene unclear. The CDR3 extends over 14 amino acids. Germline loops: CDR1 MNHEY, CDR2 SVGAGI. V shed 2 bases and J shed 4 bases, with 8 bases lying between them. CDR3 nucleotides: TGTGCCAGCAGTTACCTGCGGAGCACCGGGGAGCTGTTTTTT. It translates to CASSYLRSTGELFF.

This clone was recorded a few times. This chain connects TRBV2 to TRBJ1-5, with D unclear. The CDR3 length is 14 residues. Deletions cut 4 bases from V and 0 bases from J, with 7 bases between. Germline V lookup: CDR1 SNHLY, CDR2 FYNNEI. CDR3 in DNA: TGTGCCAGCAGTGGGTCGAATAGCAATCAGCCCCAGCATTTT. Protein sequence: CASSGSNSNQPQHF.

This chain connects TRBV19 to TRBJ1-1; weak D call: TRBD1 (5 bases). The germline CDR1 and CDR2 sequences are LNHDA and SQIVND (reference sequence). The CDR3 loop spans 13 amino acids. V dropped 4 bases and J dropped 7 bases, with 13 bases sitting between them. Here the CDR3 DNA reads TGTGCCAGTAGTAGCACCGGGACGGTTGAAGCTTTCTTT. The encoded protein is CASSSTGTVEAFF.

This clone was seen a single time. The chain combines TRBV7-3 with TRBJ1-1, with a weak D call TRBD1 (6 bases). The CDR3 has 13 residues. Looked up from germline, CDR1 is SGHTA and CDR2 is FQGTGA. Between the trimmed V and J ends, which lost 4 bases and 6 bases, there was a span of 12 bases. CDR3 sequence reads: CASSSQGPAEAFF. CDR3 coding DNA: TGTGCCAGCAGCTCACAGGGACCCGCTGAAGCTTTCTTT.

The rearrangement links TRBV29-1 to TRBJ1-4, with D possibly being TRBD1 (6 bases). V gave up 6 bases and J gave up 8 bases, with 22 bases separating them. CDR3 size: 15 residues. Looked up from germline, CDR1 is SQVTM and CDR2 is ANQGSEA. The CDR3 here is CSVRATGVGKEKLFF. The DNA of the CDR3 is TGCAGCGTCCGCGCGACAGGAGTCGGGAAGGAAAAACTGTTTTTT.

This clone was seen more than once but under ten times. The chain couples TRBV30 to TRBJ1-5; D uncertain. The ends were cut back, 0 bases at V and 5 bases at J, with 8 bases in the middle. Per the germline V gene, CDR1 is GTSNPN and CDR2 is SVGIG (reference sequence). This CDR3 comprises 13 residues. The CDR3 reads CAWSVREDQPQHF. DNA for the CDR3: TGTGCCTGGAGTGTACGGGAGGATCAGCCCCAGCATTTT. Full variable domain (rest looked up from reference TRBV30 and TRBJ1-5): SQTIHQWPATLVQPVGSPLSLECTVEGTSNPNLYWYRQAAGRGLQLLFYSVGIGQISSEVPQNLSASRPQDRQFILSSKKLLLSDSGFYLCAWSVREDQPQHFGDGTRLSIL.

V gene TRBV2 combines with J gene TRBJ1-2, with D perhaps TRBD1 (5 bases). The germline V gene has CDR1 SNHLY and CDR2 FYNNEI. The CDR3 is 13 residues long. The V and J ends lost 3 bases and 8 bases respectively, with 13 bases between them. The CDR3 is CASSDGAGYGYTF. CDR3 DNA: TGTGCCAGCAGTGATGGGGCAGGGTACGGCTACACCTTC.

The chain combines TRBV5-1 with TRBJ1-1; TRBD1 matches at 9 bases. The CDR3 is made up of 15 amino acids. The trim removed 5 bases at V and 1 base at J, leaving 6 bases unmatched. Germline V gene data show CDR1 as SGHRS and CDR2 as YFSETQ. The DNA for the CDR3 is TGCGCCAGCAGACCCTGGGACAGGGCGAACACTGAAGCTTTCTTT. Protein sequence: CASRPWDRANTEAFF.

The chain has TRBV13 and TRBJ1-1; D ambiguous. CDR3 length: 16 amino acids. V was cut by 6 bases and J by 1 base, with 18 bases left in between. Per germline, CDR1 PRHDT and CDR2 FYEKMQ (reference sequence). CDR3 nucleotides: TGTGCCAGCAGTCCTAGACGAGGCAGGTCGAACACTGAAGCTTTCTTT. Its protein is CASSPRRGRSNTEAFF. Together with reference TRBV13 and TRBJ1-1, the CDR3 gives the full variable domain: AAGVIQSPRHLIKEKRETATLKCYPIPRHDTVYWYQQGPGQDPQFLISFYEKMQSDKGSIPDRFSAQQFSDYHSELNMSSLELGDSALYFCASSPRRGRSNTEAFFGQGTRLTVV.

The CDR3 sequence: CASSQQANSPLHF. Here the CDR3 DNA reads TGTGCCAGCAGCCAACAGGCGAATTCACCCCTCCACTTT. The J gene is TRBJ1-6, the V gene TRBV14; D remains ambiguous. The length of the CDR3 is 13 residues. The V gene's germline CDR1 is SGHDN and CDR2 FVKESK. The ends were cut back, 2 bases at V and 7 bases at J, with 6 bases in the middle.

This chain links TRBV9 with TRBJ1-4; D gene ambiguous. Germline V CDR1 and CDR2: SGDLS, YYNGEE. V lost 4 bases and J lost 1, with 11 bases in between. This CDR3 contains 15 residues. CDR3 protein: CASSPRPGTNEKLFF. The CDR3 coding sequence is TGTGCCAGCAGCCCCCGACCGGGAACTAATGAAAAACTGTTTTTT.

The V gene is TRBV29-1, the J gene TRBJ2-7, with unresolved D. Germline V CDR1 and CDR2: SQVTM, ANQGSEA. V was cut by 5 bases and J by 0 bases, with 8 bases left in between. The CDR3 spans 12 residues. The CDR3 nucleotides read TGCAGCGTTATCCCCGGCTCCTACGAGCAGTACTTC. This encodes CSVIPGSYEQYF.

The V gene is TRBV5-4, the J gene TRBJ1-2; 8 bases are shared with TRBD1. The CDR3 is 15 amino acids. The V gene's germline CDR1 is SGHNT and CDR2 YYREEE (reference sequence). V lost 4 bases, J lost 2 bases, and 7 bases stayed unmatched. CDR3: CASSRTGGSNYGYTF. The DNA of the CDR3 is TGTGCCAGCAGCCGTACAGGGGGGTCGAACTATGGCTACACCTTC.

The V gene is TRBV7-2, the J gene TRBJ1-3; a weak D match, TRBD1 (5 bases). V lost 3 bases to trimming and J lost 4 bases, with 10 bases between them. The CDR3 is made up of 14 amino acids. Germline CDR1 reads SGHTA; CDR2 reads FQGNSA. CDR3 nucleotide sequence: TGTGCCAGCAGCTTGGGGGACTACGGAAACACCATATATTTT. Its translation: CASSLGDYGNTIYF. The whole variable domain, filled in from reference TRBV7-2 and TRBJ1-3, reads GAGVSQSPSNKVTEKGKDVELRCDPISGHTALYWYRQSLGQGLEFLIYFQGNSAPDKSGLPSDRFSAERTGGSVSTLTIQRTQQEDSAVYLCASSLGDYGNTIYFGEGSWLTVV.

This sequence joins TRBV5-6 and TRBJ2-5; D may be TRBD1 (5 bases). V lost 3 bases and J 4 bases, leaving 10 bases between the germline ends. The germline CDR1 and CDR2 sequences are SGHDT and YYEEEE. This CDR3 region has 13 residues. The CDR3, as DNA: TGTGCCAGCAGCTCAGGGATTGGAGAGACCCAGTACTTC. It translates to CASSSGIGETQYF.

The chain links TRBV7-3 to TRBJ2-6; no reliable D call. The CDR3 spans 15 residues. V gave up 4 bases and J gave up 0 bases, with 7 bases separating them. From germline, CDR1 is SGHTA and CDR2 FQGTGA. In nucleotides, the CDR3 is TGTGCCAGCAGCTCCCAGAGCTCTGGGGCCAACGTCCTGACTTTC. This translates into CASSSQSSGANVLTF.

V gene TRBV5-4 combines with J gene TRBJ2-2; tentatively, D is TRBD2 (5 bases). CDR1 is SGHNT and CDR2 is YYREEE in the germline V gene (reference sequence). The CDR3 runs to 14 residues. The ends were cut back, 3 bases at V and 1 base at J, with 7 bases in the middle. The DNA for the CDR3 is TGTGCCAGCAGCTGGACTTTGAACACCGGGGAGCTGTTTTTT. The encoded protein is CASSWTLNTGELFF.

The V and J genes are TRBV7-2 and TRBJ1-2, with a possible D match to TRBD1 (6 bases). The length of the CDR3 is 16 residues. V dropped 2 bases and J dropped 8 bases, with 21 bases sitting between them. The germline V gene has CDR1 SGHTA and CDR2 FQGNSA. The CDR3 coding sequence is TGTGCCAGCAGCTTACAGGGACCGACAGGCTGGGACGGCTACACCTTC. As protein: CASSLQGPTGWDGYTF.

The chain combines TRBV6-1 with TRBJ1-4, with 8 bases identical to TRBD1. CDR1 is MNHNS and CDR2 is SASEGT in the germline V gene. The CDR3 consists of 14 residues. The trim removed 7 bases at V and 8 bases at J, leaving 9 bases unmatched. CDR3: CASTLDRVKEKLFF. The CDR3 nucleotides read TGTGCCAGCACCCTGGACAGGGTTAAGGAAAAACTGTTTTTT.

The rearrangement joins TRBV5-1 to TRBJ1-3; D not certain. Germline V gene data show CDR1 as SGHRS and CDR2 as YFSETQ. The germline V and J ends were trimmed by 4 bases and 0 bases, with 8 bases remaining between them. The CDR3 runs 14 residues. The CDR3 nucleotides read TGCGCCAGCAGCCCATCAGCCTCTGGAAACACCATATATTTT. It is translated as CASSPSASGNTIYF.

The chain couples TRBV7-9 to TRBJ2-7; 8 bases match TRBD2. The CDR3 covers 14 residues. Germline CDR1 SEHNR, CDR2 FQNEAQ (reference sequence). The J segment lost 7 bases and the V segment lost 8 bases, leaving 13 bases of the junction unmatched. The CDR3 nucleotides are TGTGCCAGCGCTTGGGCGGGGGGACTTGTGGAGCAGTACTTC. Translating gives CASAWAGGLVEQYF.